What follows are 19 T cell receptor beta chains derived from one specimen sequenced in a study of beta chain features in type 1 diabetes. Study findings and constraints: Shortening that was moderate but significant affected the TCRB CDR3s of Type 1 diabetes patients in all four CD4+ subsets.

The entirety of the isolated RNA underwent reverse transcription, so expressed TCRB transcripts were sequenced. Method: immunoSEQ multiplex PCR; TCRdb's copy keeps in-frame clones and lacks some. The sample contains some 350,000 clones, 9.5% to 10% of which appear only once. For these TCRs, the target antigens are not known. Sequenced: central memory CD4+ T cells from blood. These receptor sequences come from a man aged 25 to 40 with type 1 diabetes.

This clone came up a few times. The V and J genes are TRBV7-2 and TRBJ2-5, with D possibly being TRBD1 (5 bases). The CDR3 contains 12 residues. Germline lookup yields CDR1 SGHTA and CDR2 FQGNSA. Trimming stripped 6 bases from V and 5 bases from J, with 10 bases between. DNA of the CDR3: TGTGCCAGCAGTCCGACAGATGAGACCCAGTACTTC. Amino acids: CASSPTDETQYF.

The chain carries TRBV6-5 and TRBJ1-2; a possible D gene is TRBD1 (5 bases). CDR1 MNHEY and CDR2 SVGAGI come from the germline V gene. This CDR3 has 12 residues. With 7 bases removed from V and 8 bases from J, the gap between germline ends came to 14 bases. In DNA, the CDR3 is TGTGCCAGCAAGGCAGGGCTCGGCGGCTACACCTTC. It yields the protein CASKAGLGGYTF.

This rearrangement joins TRBV28 to TRBJ1-2, with unresolved D. Germline V gene lookup returns CDR1 MDHEN and CDR2 SYDVKM. V was shortened by 4 bases and J by 9 bases, with 12 bases between the two germline ends. The CDR3 contains 12 residues. CDR3 sequence: CASSWVASSYTF. Here the CDR3 DNA reads TGTGCCAGCAGTTGGGTGGCAAGTAGCTACACCTTC.

This chain uses TRBV11-2 with TRBJ2-7, with D hard to call. Trimming stripped 0 bases from V and 2 bases from J, with 8 bases between. Germline V CDR1 and CDR2: SGHAT, FQNNGV. This CDR3 spans 14 amino acids. The CDR3 DNA is TGTGCCAGCAGCTTAGAGCACGGCCCCTACGAGCAGTACTTC. Translating gives CASSLEHGPYEQYF.

This chain joins TRBV5-8 and TRBJ2-5, with 10 bases matching TRBD2. The CDR3 length is 16 residues. Unmatched junction bases numbered 9, after V lost 3 bases and J lost 4 bases. The germline gives CDR1 SGHTS, CDR2 YDEGEE. Here the CDR3 DNA reads TGTGCCAGCAGCTCCTCACTAGCGGGATCGGGAGAGACCCAGTACTTC. Translated, it gives CASSSSLAGSGETQYF.

The sample holds many counts of this clone. The CDR3 bases are TGCAGCGTTGGCGGGGCCTCCTCCACAGATACGCAGTATTTT. Translation gives CSVGGASSTDTQYF. The chain recombines TRBV29-1 with TRBJ2-3, with D perhaps TRBD2 (6 bases). The CDR3 has 14 residues. V shed 4 bases and J shed 2 bases, with 13 bases lying between them. Germline CDR1 SQVTM, CDR2 ANQGSEA.

CDR3 in amino acids: CASSASGSSYEQYF. In nucleotides, the CDR3 is TGTGCCAGCAGTGCTAGCGGGAGCTCCTACGAGCAGTACTTC. This chain uses TRBV28 with TRBJ2-7; 10 bases fit TRBD2. Germline lookup yields CDR1 MDHEN and CDR2 SYDVKM. This CDR3 is built from 14 residues. With V trimmed by 5 bases and J by 0 bases, 1 base remained unmatched.

The sample holds a few counts of this clone. V gene TRBV6-6 combines with J gene TRBJ2-7, with D perhaps assigned TRBD1 or TRBD2 (5 bases each). The V gene's germline CDR1 is MNHNY and CDR2 SVGAGI (reference sequence). The CDR3 extends over 15 amino acids. V lost 5 bases and J 3 bases, leaving 17 bases between the germline ends. CDR3 sequence reads: CASSPPGRVLYEQYF. The CDR3 DNA reads TGTGCCAGCAGTCCCCCGGGGCGGGTCCTCTACGAGCAGTACTTC.

As concerns this clone: A read error may be the cause here, since a much bigger clone is one base away. V gene TRBV4-1 combines with J gene TRBJ1-1; 10 nucleotides match TRBD1. CDR3 size: 15 residues. The germline CDR1 and CDR2 sequences are MGHRA and YSYEKL. V trimming: 6 bases; J trimming: 11 bases; junction bases outside the gene matches: 15. The CDR3 reads CASRATGTGEKAAFF. Written as DNA, the CDR3 is TGCGCCAGCAGGGCTACCGGGACAGGGGAGAAGGCGGCTTTCTTT.

The V and J genes are TRBV2 and TRBJ1-6; the match to TRBD1 covers 8 bases. Germline CDR1 SNHLY, CDR2 FYNNEI. Germline trimming cut 3 bases from V and 5 bases from J; bases unmatched to any gene: 6. This CDR3 contains 16 residues. The CDR3 protein is CASSEDRDHNNSPLHF. The CDR3 coding sequence is TGTGCCAGCAGTGAGGACAGGGACCATAATAATTCACCCCTCCACTTT.

This clone was seen a handful of times. The CDR3 nucleotides read TGTGCCAGCAGCCTAGGGAGTTTTGGTGAAAAACTGTTTTTT. This gives the protein CASSLGSFGEKLFF. The V gene is TRBV7-3, the J gene TRBJ1-4; the D is unclear. The CDR3 length is 14 residues. Germline CDR1 SGHTA, CDR2 FQGTGA. V was cut by 5 bases and J by 7 bases, with 14 bases left in between.

This clone was found many times. This chain connects TRBV5-6 to TRBJ2-4; tentatively, D is TRBD1 (6 bases). This CDR3 has 14 amino acids. V was shortened by 4 bases and J by 8 bases, with 16 bases between the two germline ends. CDR1 is SGHDT, CDR2 YYEEEE, per germline. The CDR3 nucleotides are TGTGCCAGCAGCAATAATGGGGGCCCGGACATTCAGTACTTC. This codes for CASSNNGGPDIQYF.

This chain joins TRBV5-1 and TRBJ2-5; no clear D gene. The germline V gene encodes CDR1 SGHRS and CDR2 YFSETQ. Trimming took off 4 bases at V and 2 bases at J, with 9 bases between the two ends. The CDR3 totals 13 residues. Written as DNA, the CDR3 is TGCGCCAGCAGCCGCGACGGACAAGAGACCCAGTACTTC. Translated, it gives CASSRDGQETQYF.

V is TRBV11-3 and J is TRBJ1-1; D call uncertain. V was cut by 3 bases and J by 2 bases, with 7 bases left in between. Looked up from germline, CDR1 is SGHNT and CDR2 is YENEEA. The length of the CDR3 is 13 residues. Written as DNA, the CDR3 is TGTGCCAGCAGCTTGGAACTAAACACTGAAGCTTTCTTT. This sequence encodes CASSLELNTEAFF.

A word on this clone: Other DNA sequences from this sample encode an identical CDR3 as well. V is TRBV28 and J is TRBJ1-1, with no clear D. The CDR3 extends over 11 amino acids. Germline V gene data show CDR1 as MDHEN and CDR2 as SYDVKM. The germline V and J ends were trimmed by 6 bases and 3 bases, with 5 bases remaining between them. CDR3 nucleotides: TGTGCCAGCAGCCTATACACTGAAGCTTTCTTT. Amino acids: CASSLYTEAFF.

This clone was seen only a few times. The chain is built from TRBV5-1 and TRBJ2-6; no reliable D call. CDR1 and CDR2 from the germline V gene are SGHRS and YFSETQ. The CDR3 contains 15 residues. V lost 3 bases and J lost 0, with 7 bases in between. The CDR3: CASSSDPSGANVLTF. In nucleotides, the CDR3 is TGCGCCAGCAGCTCCGACCCCTCTGGGGCCAACGTCCTGACTTTC.

This rearrangement joins TRBV5-1 to TRBJ2-5; 12 bases are a match to TRBD2. The J segment lost 4 bases and the V segment lost 7 bases, leaving 8 bases of the junction unmatched. This CDR3 comprises 15 residues. Looked up from germline, CDR1 is SGHRS and CDR2 is YFSETQ. The CDR3 loop is CASGPGTSGRETQYF. DNA of the CDR3: TGCGCCAGCGGACCGGGGACTAGCGGGCGAGAGACCCAGTACTTC.

The chain couples TRBV7-9 to TRBJ2-1, with 12 bases aligning to TRBD2. The V gene end was trimmed by 7 bases and the J gene end by 8 bases; junction bases not matched to a gene: 9. CDR1 and CDR2 from the germline V gene are SEHNR and FQNEAQ (reference sequence). The CDR3 totals 15 residues. The CDR3 loop reads CASTTWTSGKDEQFF. The DNA for the CDR3 is TGTGCCAGCACCACGTGGACTAGCGGGAAGGATGAGCAGTTCTTC.

This sequence joins TRBV5-1 and TRBJ2-1, with D possibly being TRBD1 (6 bases). CDR1 and CDR2 (germline): SGHRS, YFSETQ. This CDR3 has 15 residues. V lost 0 bases, J lost 5 bases, and 12 bases lay in between. DNA of the CDR3: TGCGCCAGCAGCTTGGGGGGACAAGAAAACAATGAGCAGTTCTTC. This sequence encodes CASSLGGQENNEQFF.